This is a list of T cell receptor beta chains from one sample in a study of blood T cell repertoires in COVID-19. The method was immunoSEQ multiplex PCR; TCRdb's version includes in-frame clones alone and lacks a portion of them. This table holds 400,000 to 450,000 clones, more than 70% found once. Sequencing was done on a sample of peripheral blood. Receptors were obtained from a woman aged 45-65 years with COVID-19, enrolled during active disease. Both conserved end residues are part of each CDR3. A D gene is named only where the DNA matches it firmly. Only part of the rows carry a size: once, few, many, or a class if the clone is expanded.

TGTGCCAGCAGTGACCCCGGGACAGGGCTCTATGGCTACACCTTC,CASSDPGTGLYGYTF,TRBV11-2,once,TRBJ1-2,TRBD1
TGTGCCAGCCGGACAGGGTATACAGATACGCAGTATTTT,CASRTGYTDTQYF,TRBV27,.,TRBJ2-3,TRBD1
TGCGCCAGCAGCTACCAAGGCGGGGCGGGCTACACCTTC,CASSYQGGAGYTF,TRBV4-1,.,TRBJ1-2,.
TGTGCCAGCAGCCAACGGGGAAATCAGCCCCAGCATTTT,CASSQRGNQPQHF,TRBV3-1/TRBV3-2,.,TRBJ1-5,.
TGTGCCAGACAAGGATCAGGGAGCACAGATACGCAGTATTTT,CARQGSGSTDTQYF,TRBV7-5,.,TRBJ2-3,.
TGTGCCAGCAGCCAAGATCCGACTAGCGGCTACGAGCAGTACTTC,CASSQDPTSGYEQYF,TRBV3-1/TRBV3-2,few,TRBJ2-7,TRBD2
TGTGCCAGATTGGGGGCTTTCAATTCACCCCTCCACTTT,CARLGAFNSPLHF,TRBV21-1,.,TRBJ1-6,.
TGTGCCAGCAGTTTACGGAGAGACTACACCTTC,CASSLRRDYTF,TRBV28,.,TRBJ1-2,.
TGTGCCAGCAGCCAAGTCATGAACGGGGAGGGTGAAAAACTGTTTTTT,CASSQVMNGEGEKLFF,TRBV3-1/TRBV3-2,.,TRBJ1-4,.
TGTGCCAGCACCCCACAGGGTAGGACCGGGGAGCTGTTTTTT,CASTPQGRTGELFF,TRBV6-5,.,TRBJ2-2,.
TGCGCCAGCAGCCAAAGAGGAACTAACACTGAAGCTTTCTTT,CASSQRGTNTEAFF,TRBV4-1,.,TRBJ1-1,.
TGTGCCAGTAGGCAGGTAGGAAACACCATATATTTT,CASRQVGNTIYF,TRBV19,.,TRBJ1-3,.
TGTGCCAGCAGCTTTACAGGTGACATGAACACTGAAGCTTTCTTT,CASSFTGDMNTEAFF,TRBV7-9,.,TRBJ1-1,.
TGCGCCAGCAGTCAACAGGGAAGGTCGGCAGATACGCAGTATTTT,CASSQQGRSADTQYF,TRBV4-1,once,TRBJ2-3,.
TGTGCCAGCAGCTTAGGAGCAGGGAACACTGAAGCTTTCTTT,CASSLGAGNTEAFF,TRBV7-9,.,TRBJ1-1,.
TGTGCCAGCAGCTCCGGACTAGTCACCTACAATGAGCAGTTCTTC,CASSSGLVTYNEQFF,TRBV7-9,.,TRBJ2-1,TRBD2
TGTGCCAGCAGGGGGCAGGTGTCACCAGAAGCTTTCTTT,CASRGQVSPEAFF,TRBV2,.,TRBJ1-1,.
TGTGCCAGCAGCGATCTTCGGATTACAGGATTCTACGAGCAGTACTTC,CASSDLRITGFYEQYF,TRBV3-1/TRBV3-2,.,TRBJ2-7,.
TGTGCCAGCAGCTCACCACCCGGGACTAGCAACACCGGGGAGCTGTTTTTT,CASSSPPGTSNTGELFF,TRBV5-5,.,TRBJ2-2,TRBD2
TGTGCCAGTTACAGGGGATATGGCTACACCTTC,CASYRGYGYTF,TRBV28,.,TRBJ1-2,TRBD1
TGTGCCAGCAGCCAAGACAGGGGGCAAGACTATGGCTACACCTTC,CASSQDRGQDYGYTF,TRBV4-2,.,TRBJ1-2,TRBD1
TGTGCCAGCAGCCAAGCATACGAGCAGTACTTC,CASSQAYEQYF,TRBV3-1/TRBV3-2,.,TRBJ2-7,.
TGTGCCTGGAACCGGGGAACTGGTAATTCACCCCTCCACTTT,CAWNRGTGNSPLHF,TRBV30,.,TRBJ1-6,.
TGTGCCAGCAGTTTTGGGACAGAGGCCTACGAGCAGTACTTC,CASSFGTEAYEQYF,TRBV9,.,TRBJ2-7,TRBD1
TGTGCCAGAAGCCTCCTAGGGCGACAGGGGACGAACACTGAAGCTTTCTTT,CARSLLGRQGTNTEAFF,TRBV5-3,.,TRBJ1-1,TRBD1
TGTGCCACTACGATCGGCTACGAGCAGTACTTC,CATTIGYEQYF,TRBV27,.,TRBJ2-7,.
TGTGCCAGCAGGGCACAGGGAGATAGTGGCTACACCTTC,CASRAQGDSGYTF,TRBV6-5,.,TRBJ1-2,.
TGTGCCAGCAGTCCCTACAGGGGAAACACCGGGGAGCTGTTTTTT,CASSPYRGNTGELFF,TRBV6-5,.,TRBJ2-2,TRBD1
TGTGCCAGCGGCAGACAGGGGGGAAATGAAAAACTGTTTTTT,CASGRQGGNEKLFF,TRBV18,.,TRBJ1-4,TRBD1
TGTGCCAGCAGCTTACCCCAGGGCATGGACACTGAAGCTTTCTTT,CASSLPQGMDTEAFF,TRBV13,.,TRBJ1-1,.
TGTGCCAGCGAGAAAGGACAGGGGAACACTGAAGCTTTCTTT,CASEKGQGNTEAFF,TRBV11-2,.,TRBJ1-1,TRBD1
TGTGCCAGCAGCCCAGGGACGGGGGGCAATCAGCCCCAGCATTTT,CASSPGTGGNQPQHF,TRBV2,few,TRBJ1-5,.
TGTGCCAGCACTTCAGGCTATGAAAAACTGTTTTTT,CASTSGYEKLFF,TRBV28,.,TRBJ1-4,.
TGTGCCAGCGGGCAGGACAGGGCCCACGAGCAGTACTTC,CASGQDRAHEQYF,TRBV2,.,TRBJ2-7,TRBD1
TGTGCCAGCAGTTTTCGGGGAGTCCCTAGGGGGACCCTCCACTTT,CASSFRGVPRGTLHF,TRBV27,.,TRBJ1-6,.
TGTGCCAGCAGCCAAGCCGGGGGGAGCTCTGGGGCCAACGTCCTGACTTTC,CASSQAGGSSGANVLTF,TRBV3-1/TRBV3-2,.,TRBJ2-6,TRBD2
TGTGCCAGCAGCCCCTCGGGGGGGTCTAGCACAGATACGCAGTATTTT,CASSPSGGSSTDTQYF,TRBV3-1/TRBV3-2,.,TRBJ2-3,TRBD2
TGTGCCAGCAGTCAGCGGGGAAGTGAGCAGTTCTTC,CASSQRGSEQFF,TRBV6-5,.,TRBJ2-1,TRBD2
TGTGCCTGGAGTGCAGCGCGGGATCAGCCCCAGCATTTT,CAWSAARDQPQHF,TRBV30,.,TRBJ1-5,.
TGTGCCAGCAGCTTAACGGGCGCAGATACGCAGTATTTT,CASSLTGADTQYF,TRBV7-3,.,TRBJ2-3,.
TGTGCCAGCAGCCAAGAAGATCGGACTGAAGCTTTCTTT,CASSQEDRTEAFF,TRBV4-2,.,TRBJ1-1,.
TGTGCCAGCAGTTCGGTTCTGGACACTGAAGCTTTCTTT,CASSSVLDTEAFF,TRBV27,.,TRBJ1-1,.
TGTGCCAGCAGCGTGGGGGGAGGAAACACCATATATTTT,CASSVGGGNTIYF,TRBV9,.,TRBJ1-3,.